This entry concerns a single T cell receptor (beta chain). What it binds is not known. This record comes from a study of human T cells and chemical hapten exposure. In the study overall: TCR yields differed between samples (mainly from small differences in pooled library volume).

Study-wide points: TCRs exceeding a frequency of 1 in 1000 stayed unchanged under DPC sensitization.

The starting material, unfractionated whole blood, was used for total RNA extraction. Germline V gene data show CDR1 as MNHEY and CDR2 as SVGAGI. The CDR3 loop spans 15 amino acids. Trimming removed 6 bases at V and 0 bases at J, with 12 bases between. It was the library that attached unique molecular identifiers to individual cDNA molecules. TCRdb re-called the reads through MiXCR, storing one row per CDR3 protein. The table lists about 120,000 distinct CDR3 sequences, approximately 9.3% of them singletons. The chain links TRBV6-5 to TRBJ2-1; tentatively, D is TRBD1 (5 bases). The source is a human donor in good health. Some clones in this sample may be carry-over from other donors' samples. Sequenced sample: whole blood. CDR3 sequence reads: CASSRWGSSYNEQFF. The CDR3 region has the DNA TGTGCCAGCAGCCGCTGGGGCAGCTCCTACAATGAGCAGTTCTTC.